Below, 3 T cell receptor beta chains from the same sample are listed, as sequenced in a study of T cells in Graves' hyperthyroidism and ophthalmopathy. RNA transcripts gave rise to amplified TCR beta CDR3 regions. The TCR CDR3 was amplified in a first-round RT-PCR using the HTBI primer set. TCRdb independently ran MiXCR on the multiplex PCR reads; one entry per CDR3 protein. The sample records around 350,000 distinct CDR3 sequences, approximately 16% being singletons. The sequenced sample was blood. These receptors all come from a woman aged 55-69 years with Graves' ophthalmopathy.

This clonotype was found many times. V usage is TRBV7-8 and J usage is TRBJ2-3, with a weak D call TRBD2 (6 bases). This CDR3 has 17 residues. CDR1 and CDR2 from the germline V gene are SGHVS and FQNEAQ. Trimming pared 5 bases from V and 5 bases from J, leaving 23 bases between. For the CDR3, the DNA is TGTGCCAGCAGCCCCGCAAACAATTGGGGGGACCTAGATACGCAGTATTTT. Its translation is CASSPANNWGDLDTQYF.

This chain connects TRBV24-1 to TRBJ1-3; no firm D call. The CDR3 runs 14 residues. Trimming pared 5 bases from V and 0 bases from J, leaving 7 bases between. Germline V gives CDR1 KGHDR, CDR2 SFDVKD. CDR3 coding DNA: TGTGCCACCAGTGGAGAGATCTCTGGAAACACCATATATTTT. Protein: CATSGEISGNTIYF.

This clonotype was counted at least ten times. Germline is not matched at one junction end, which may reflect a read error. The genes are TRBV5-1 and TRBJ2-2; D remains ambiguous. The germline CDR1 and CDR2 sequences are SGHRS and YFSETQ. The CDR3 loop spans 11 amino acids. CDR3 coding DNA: TGTGCCAGCAGCTCAACCGGGGAGCTGTTTTTT. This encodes CASSSTGELFF.